The T cell receptor (beta chain) under discussion was sequenced for a study of early T cells in non-severe SARS-CoV-2 infection. The overall study: Bulk RNA taken from unsorted whole blood was sequenced, leaving chains unpaired.

To note about this clonotype: Its matching antigen is unknown.

In the library, individual cDNA molecules carried attached unique molecular identifiers. TCRdb reprocessed the 5' RACE reads with MiXCR, giving one entry per CDR3 protein. This sample has around 89,000 distinct CDR3 sequences, with roughly 14% found just once. Whole-study results and caveats: The study's VDJdb matching favored anti-spike CD8 responses and missed private and CD4 specificities.

The ends lost 5 bases at V and 5 bases at J; junction bases unmatched: 7. This CDR3 region has 14 residues. The sequenced sample consisted of whole blood. This sequence originates from an adult who was a healthcare worker with PCR-confirmed SARS-CoV-2 infection or an uninfected control (not recorded which). V usage is TRBV12-3 or TRBV12-4 and J usage is TRBJ1-1; 8 positions agree with TRBD1. The CDR3 spells CASSLTGGGTEAFF. CDR3 coding DNA: TGTGCCAGCAGTCTTACAGGGGGAGGGACTGAAGCTTTCTTT.